A single sample gave rise to the 12 T cell receptor beta chains below, sequenced in a study of T cells in Graves' hyperthyroidism and ophthalmopathy. From RNA transcripts, TCR beta CDR3 regions were amplified. Primed by the HTBI set, a first-round RT-PCR was run on the TCR CDR3. TCRdb re-derived calls from the multiplex PCR reads in MiXCR, one entry per CDR3 protein. The sample contains hundreds of thousands of distinct CDR3 sequences, 24% of which appear only once. Input material: blood. These receptor sequences come from a woman between 25 and 40 years old with Graves' ophthalmopathy.

This clonotype was found many times. The rearrangement joins TRBV7-9 to TRBJ1-2; D call uncertain. The germline V and J ends were trimmed by 4 bases and 0 bases, with 12 bases remaining between them. The CDR3 is 15 residues long. Germline loops: CDR1 SEHNR, CDR2 FQNEAQ (reference sequence). The CDR3 loop is CASSSGRGTNYGYTF. CDR3 sequence (DNA): TGTGCCAGCAGCTCCGGGAGAGGTACTAACTATGGCTACACCTTC.

J is TRBJ1-5 and V is TRBV20-1, with D possibly being TRBD1 (5 bases). CDR3 length: 16 amino acids. The ends were cut back, 3 bases at V and 1 base at J, with 16 bases in the middle. Germline lookup yields CDR1 DFQATT and CDR2 SNEGSKA (reference sequence). The CDR3: CSASPGAGRSNQPQHF. CDR3 in DNA: TGCAGTGCTAGCCCTGGGGCGGGACGGAGCAATCAGCCCCAGCATTTT.

This clonotype was found many times. This chain joins TRBV7-9 and TRBJ2-4, with D unclear. The CDR3 spans 13 residues. Trimming left V 5 bases short and J 10 bases short, with 15 bases between. Germline-derived CDR1 and CDR2 are SEHNR and FQNEAQ (reference sequence). The CDR3 here is CASSPGYPPIQYF. As DNA, the CDR3 is TGTGCCAGCAGCCCCGGGTATCCCCCGATTCAGTACTTC.

This clonotype was seen at least ten times. The chain is built from TRBV20-1 and TRBJ1-2; the match to TRBD1 covers 12 bases. After removal of 6 bases from V and 8 bases from J, the junction contained 7 bases not matched to a gene. The germline CDR1 and CDR2 sequences are DFQATT and SNEGSKA (reference sequence). The CDR3 sequence is 13 residues long. The CDR3 loop reads CSAGSGTGGGYTF. The CDR3 DNA is TGCAGTGCGGGCTCCGGGACAGGGGGCGGCTACACCTTC.

The chain couples TRBV19 to TRBJ2-3; D remains unclear. V lost 4 bases and J lost 1, with 12 bases in between. The germline CDR1 and CDR2 sequences are LNHDA and SQIVND (reference sequence). The CDR3 totals 15 residues. The CDR3 is CASSRISIGTDTQYF. In DNA form, the CDR3 reads TGTGCCAGTAGTAGGATTAGCATCGGCACAGATACGCAGTATTTT.

The rearrangement uses TRBV27 and TRBJ2-7, with 7 bases matching TRBD1. There are 14 residues in the CDR3. The germline CDR1 and CDR2 sequences are MNHEY and SMNVEV (reference sequence). Trimming cost V 5 bases and J 2 bases; bases outside gene matches: 6. CDR3: CASSTDRVTYEQYF. For the CDR3, the DNA is TGTGCCAGCAGTACCGACAGGGTGACCTACGAGCAGTACTTC.

This clonotype occurred a few times. The chain links TRBV15 to TRBJ2-7; TRBD2 aligns across 9 bases. J gave up 2 bases and V 7 bases, and 3 bases lay outside the gene matches. The CDR3 is 13 amino acids. Germline V gives CDR1 LNHNV, CDR2 YYDKDF (reference sequence). CDR3: CATMAGGTYEQYF. CDR3 DNA: TGTGCCACCATGGCGGGGGGGACCTACGAGCAGTACTTC.

As concerns this clonotype: The junction departs from the called germline gene at one end, perhaps through a read error. The chain employs TRBV7-2 and TRBJ2-5; 10 positions match TRBD2. CDR1 SGHTA and CDR2 FQGNSA come from the germline V gene. CDR3 length: 13 residues. The CDR3 DNA is TGTGCTAGCGGGAGGCGCGCCCAAGAGAACCAGTACTTC. Its translation: CASGRRAQENQYF.

There are many counts of this clonotype. The rearrangement joins TRBV20-1 to TRBJ1-1; TRBD1 might be the D (6 bases). The CDR3 spans 13 residues. Germline V gene lookup returns CDR1 DFQATT and CDR2 SNEGSKA (reference sequence). The germline V and J ends were trimmed by 2 bases and 2 bases, with 9 bases remaining between them. CDR3 in amino acids: CSARMDRNTEAFF. CDR3 coding DNA: TGCAGTGCTAGAATGGACAGAAACACTGAAGCTTTCTTT.

This clonotype was seen a few times. V is TRBV6-2 or TRBV6-3 and J is TRBJ1-1; D is ambiguous. Germline V CDR1 and CDR2: MNHEY, SVGEGT. V was trimmed by 8 bases and J by 3 bases, leaving 10 bases between them. CDR3 length: 12 amino acids. The CDR3 loop reads CASLTLHTEAFF. The CDR3, as DNA: TGTGCCAGCTTGACCTTGCACACTGAAGCTTTCTTT.

This clonotype was seen repeatedly, ten times or more. The chain uses TRBV27 and TRBJ1-2, with D maybe TRBD1 (6 bases). Trimming cost V 6 bases and J 0 bases, with 14 bases left between them. The length of the CDR3 is 15 residues. Germline-derived CDR1 and CDR2 are MNHEY and SMNVEV (reference sequence). CDR3 protein: CASRTDRTANYGYTF. Here the CDR3 DNA reads TGTGCCAGCAGAACCGACAGGACAGCTAACTATGGCTACACCTTC.

This clonotype appeared a few times. The CDR3: CASRLTGAGAQYF. The DNA for the CDR3 is TGCGCCAGCAGATTAACAGGGGCCGGGGCCCAGTACTTC. V usage is TRBV5-1 and J usage is TRBJ2-5; 7 bases fit TRBD1. CDR1 and CDR2 (germline): SGHRS, YFSETQ. Trimming at V came to 5 bases and at J to 9 bases, leaving 10 bases not matched to a gene. There are 13 residues in the CDR3.